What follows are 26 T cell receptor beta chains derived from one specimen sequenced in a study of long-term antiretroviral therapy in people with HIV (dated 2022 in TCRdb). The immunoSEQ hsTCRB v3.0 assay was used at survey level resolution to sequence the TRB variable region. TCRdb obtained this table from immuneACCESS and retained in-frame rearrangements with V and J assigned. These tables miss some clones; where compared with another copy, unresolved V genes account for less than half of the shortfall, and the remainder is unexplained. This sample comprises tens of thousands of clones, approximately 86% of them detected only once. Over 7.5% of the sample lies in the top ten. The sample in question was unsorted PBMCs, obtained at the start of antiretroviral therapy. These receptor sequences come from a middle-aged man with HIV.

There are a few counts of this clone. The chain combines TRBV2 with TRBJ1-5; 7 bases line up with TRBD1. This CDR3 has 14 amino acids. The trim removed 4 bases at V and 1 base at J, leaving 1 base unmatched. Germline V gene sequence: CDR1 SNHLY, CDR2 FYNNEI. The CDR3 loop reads CASSADRSNQPQHF. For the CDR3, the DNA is TGTGCCAGCAGTGCGGACAGGAGCAATCAGCCCCAGCATTTT.

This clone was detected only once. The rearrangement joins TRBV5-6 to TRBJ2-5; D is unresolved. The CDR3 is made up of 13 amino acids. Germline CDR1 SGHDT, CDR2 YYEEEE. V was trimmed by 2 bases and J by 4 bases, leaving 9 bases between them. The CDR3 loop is CASSFPQGETQYF. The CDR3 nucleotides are TGTGCCAGCAGCTTCCCCCAAGGAGAGACCCAGTACTTC.

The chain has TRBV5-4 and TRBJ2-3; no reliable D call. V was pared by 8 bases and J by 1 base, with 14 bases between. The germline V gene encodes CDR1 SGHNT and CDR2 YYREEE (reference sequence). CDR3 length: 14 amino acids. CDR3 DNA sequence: TGTGCCAGTAGGGTCAGCGACCGCACAGATACGCAGTATTTT. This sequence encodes CASRVSDRTDTQYF.

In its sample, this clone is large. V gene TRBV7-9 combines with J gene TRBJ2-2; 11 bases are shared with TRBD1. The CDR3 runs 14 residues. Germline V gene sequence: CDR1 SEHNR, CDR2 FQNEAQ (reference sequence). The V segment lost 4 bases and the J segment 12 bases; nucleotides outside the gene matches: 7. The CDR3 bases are TGTGCCAGCAGCTCGATGGGGACAGGGGGGAAGCTGTTTTTT. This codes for CASSSMGTGGKLFF.

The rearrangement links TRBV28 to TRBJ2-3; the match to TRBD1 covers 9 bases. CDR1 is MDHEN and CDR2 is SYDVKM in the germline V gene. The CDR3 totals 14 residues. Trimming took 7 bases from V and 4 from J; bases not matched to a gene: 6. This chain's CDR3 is CASTPGQGADTQYF. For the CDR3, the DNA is TGTGCCAGCACCCCGGGACAGGGAGCAGATACGCAGTATTTT.

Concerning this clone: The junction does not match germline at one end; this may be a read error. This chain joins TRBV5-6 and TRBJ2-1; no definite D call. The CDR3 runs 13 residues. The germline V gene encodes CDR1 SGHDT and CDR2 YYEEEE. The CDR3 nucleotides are TGTGCCAGCAGCTTGGTCTCCGACAATGAGCAGTTCTTC. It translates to CASSLVSDNEQFF.

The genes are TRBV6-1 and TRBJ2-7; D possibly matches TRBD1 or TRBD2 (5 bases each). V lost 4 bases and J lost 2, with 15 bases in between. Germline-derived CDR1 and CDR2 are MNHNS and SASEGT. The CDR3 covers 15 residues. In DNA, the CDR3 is TGTGCCAGCAGTGCCCTCAGGGAGCCCACCTACGAGCAGTACTTC. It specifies CASSALREPTYEQYF.

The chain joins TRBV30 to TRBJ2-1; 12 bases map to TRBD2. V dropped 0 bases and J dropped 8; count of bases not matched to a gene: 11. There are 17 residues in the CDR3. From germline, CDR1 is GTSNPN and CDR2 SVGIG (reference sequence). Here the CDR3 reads CAWSVSRTSGELDEQFF. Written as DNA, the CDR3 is TGTGCCTGGAGTGTATCCCGGACTAGCGGGGAGCTCGATGAGCAGTTCTTC.

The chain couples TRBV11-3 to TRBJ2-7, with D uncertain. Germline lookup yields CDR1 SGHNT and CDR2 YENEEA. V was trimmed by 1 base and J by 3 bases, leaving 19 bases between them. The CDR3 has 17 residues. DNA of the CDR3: TGTGCCAGCAGCTTAGTGCCGACGACCCCACCTCTCTACGAGCAGTACTTC. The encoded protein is CASSLVPTTPPLYEQYF. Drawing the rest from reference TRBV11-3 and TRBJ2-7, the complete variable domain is EAGVVQSPRYKIIEKKQPVAFWCNPISGHNTLYWYLQNLGQGPELLIRYENEEAVDDSQLPKDRFSAERLKGVDSTLKIQPAELGDSAVYLCASSLVPTTPPLYEQYFGPGTRLTVT.

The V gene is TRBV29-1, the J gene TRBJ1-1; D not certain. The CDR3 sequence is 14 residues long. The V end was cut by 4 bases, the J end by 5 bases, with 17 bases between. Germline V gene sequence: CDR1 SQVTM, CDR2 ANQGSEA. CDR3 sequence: CSVGALLPGTEAFF. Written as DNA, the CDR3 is TGCAGCGTTGGGGCGTTATTACCGGGTACTGAAGCTTTCTTT. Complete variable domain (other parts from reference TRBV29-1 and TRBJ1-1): SAVISQKPSRDICQRGTSLTIQCQVDSQVTMMFWYRQQPGQSLTLIATANQGSEATYESGFVIDKFPISRPNLTFSTLTVSNMSPEDSSIYLCSVGALLPGTEAFFGQGTRLTVV.

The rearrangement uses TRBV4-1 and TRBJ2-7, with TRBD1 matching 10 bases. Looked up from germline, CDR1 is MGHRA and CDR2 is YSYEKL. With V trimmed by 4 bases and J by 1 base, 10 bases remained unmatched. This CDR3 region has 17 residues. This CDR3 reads CASSPGSGQGSSYEQYF. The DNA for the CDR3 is TGCGCCAGCAGCCCAGGGTCGGGACAGGGGAGTTCCTACGAGCAGTACTTC.

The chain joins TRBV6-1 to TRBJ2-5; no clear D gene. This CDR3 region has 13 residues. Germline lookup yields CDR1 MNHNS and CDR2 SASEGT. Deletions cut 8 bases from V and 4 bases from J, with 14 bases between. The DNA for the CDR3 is TGTGCCAGCCGGTGGGGATCTGGAGAGACCCAGTACTTC. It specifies CASRWGSGETQYF.

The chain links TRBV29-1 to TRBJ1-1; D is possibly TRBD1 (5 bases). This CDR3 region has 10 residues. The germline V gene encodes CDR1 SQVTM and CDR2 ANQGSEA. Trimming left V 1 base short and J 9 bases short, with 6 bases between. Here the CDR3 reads CSVEGGKAFF. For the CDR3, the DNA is TGCAGCGTTGAAGGGGGGAAAGCTTTCTTT. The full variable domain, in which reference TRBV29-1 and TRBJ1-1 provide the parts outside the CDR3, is SAVISQKPSRDICQRGTSLTIQCQVDSQVTMMFWYRQQPGQSLTLIATANQGSEATYESGFVIDKFPISRPNLTFSTLTVSNMSPEDSSIYLCSVEGGKAFFGQGTRLTVV.

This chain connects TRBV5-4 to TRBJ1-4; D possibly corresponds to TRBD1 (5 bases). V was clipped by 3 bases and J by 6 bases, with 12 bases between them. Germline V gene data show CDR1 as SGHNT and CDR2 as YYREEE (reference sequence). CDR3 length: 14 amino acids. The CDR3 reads CASSSSGGDEKLFF. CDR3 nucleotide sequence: TGTGCCAGCAGCTCCTCGGGGGGGGATGAAAAACTGTTTTTT. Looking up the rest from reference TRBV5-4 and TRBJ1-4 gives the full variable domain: ETGVTQSPTHLIKTRGQQVTLRCSSQSGHNTVSWYQQALGQGPQFIFQYYREEENGRGNFPPRFSGLQFPNYSSELNVNALELDDSALYLCASSSSGGDEKLFFGSGTQLSVL.

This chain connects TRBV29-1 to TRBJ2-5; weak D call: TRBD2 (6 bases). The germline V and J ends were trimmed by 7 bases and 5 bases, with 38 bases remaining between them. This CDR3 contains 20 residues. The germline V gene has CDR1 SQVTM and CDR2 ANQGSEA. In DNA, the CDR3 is TGCAGCGCCACCCGAGGGAACGACCCCCTCGAGCGGGCCATGGGGGAGACCCAGTACTTC. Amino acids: CSATRGNDPLERAMGETQYF.

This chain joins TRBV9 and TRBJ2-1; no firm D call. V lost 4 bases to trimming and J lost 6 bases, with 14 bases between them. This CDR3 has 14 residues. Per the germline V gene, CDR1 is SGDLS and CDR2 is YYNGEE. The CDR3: CASSPHRKFNEQFF. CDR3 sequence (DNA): TGTGCCAGCAGCCCCCATAGGAAGTTCAATGAGCAGTTCTTC.

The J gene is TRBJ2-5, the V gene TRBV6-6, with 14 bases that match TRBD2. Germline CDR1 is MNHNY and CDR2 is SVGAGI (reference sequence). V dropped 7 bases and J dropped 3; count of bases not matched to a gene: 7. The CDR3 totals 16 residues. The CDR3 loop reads CASIPGLAGDEETQYF. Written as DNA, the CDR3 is TGTGCCAGCATCCCGGGACTAGCGGGGGACGAAGAGACCCAGTACTTC.

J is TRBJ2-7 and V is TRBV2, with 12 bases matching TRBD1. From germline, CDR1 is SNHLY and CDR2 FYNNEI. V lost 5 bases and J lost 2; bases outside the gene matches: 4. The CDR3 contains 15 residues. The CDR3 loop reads CASSYGTGGPYEQYF. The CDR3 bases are TGTGCCAGCAGTTACGGGACAGGGGGCCCCTACGAGCAGTACTTC. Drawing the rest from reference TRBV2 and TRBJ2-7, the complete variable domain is EPEVTQTPSHQVTQMGQEVILRCVPISNHLYFYWYRQILGQKVEFLVSFYNNEISEKSEIFDDQFSVERPDGSNFTLKIRSTKLEDSAMYFCASSYGTGGPYEQYFGPGTRLTVT.

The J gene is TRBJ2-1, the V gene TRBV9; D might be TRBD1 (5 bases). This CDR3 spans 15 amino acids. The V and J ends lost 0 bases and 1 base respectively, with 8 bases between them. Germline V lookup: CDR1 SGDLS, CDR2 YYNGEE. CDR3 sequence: CASSVGGASYNEQFF. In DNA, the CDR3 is TGTGCCAGCAGCGTAGGGGGCGCGTCCTACAATGAGCAGTTCTTC.

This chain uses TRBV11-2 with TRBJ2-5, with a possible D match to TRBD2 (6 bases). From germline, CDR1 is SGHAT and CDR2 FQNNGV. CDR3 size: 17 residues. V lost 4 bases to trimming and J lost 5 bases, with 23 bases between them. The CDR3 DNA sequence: TGTGCCAGCAGCTCCTGGGCGGGGACTGACAATGGGGAGACCCAGTACTTC. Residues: CASSSWAGTDNGETQYF.

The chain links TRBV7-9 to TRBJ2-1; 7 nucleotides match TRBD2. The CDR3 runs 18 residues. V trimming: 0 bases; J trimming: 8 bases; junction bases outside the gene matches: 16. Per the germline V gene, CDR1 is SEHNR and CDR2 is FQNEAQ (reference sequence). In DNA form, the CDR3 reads TGTGCCAGCAGCTTAGCGTATTGGAGCGGGGCGGGCGCCGATGAGCAGTTCTTC. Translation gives CASSLAYWSGAGADEQFF.

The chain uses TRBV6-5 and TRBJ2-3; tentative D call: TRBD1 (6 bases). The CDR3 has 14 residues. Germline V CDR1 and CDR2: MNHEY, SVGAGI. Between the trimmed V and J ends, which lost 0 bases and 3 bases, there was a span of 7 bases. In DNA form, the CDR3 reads TGTGCCAGCAGTTACTCGAGGGGGACAGATACGCAGTATTTT. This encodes CASSYSRGTDTQYF.

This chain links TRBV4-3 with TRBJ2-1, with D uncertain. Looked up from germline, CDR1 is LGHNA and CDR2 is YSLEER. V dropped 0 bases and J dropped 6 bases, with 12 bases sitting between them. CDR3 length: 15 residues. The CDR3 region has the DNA TGCGCCAGCAGCCAAGATGGAAACAGACTCAATGAGCAGTTCTTC. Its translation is CASSQDGNRLNEQFF.

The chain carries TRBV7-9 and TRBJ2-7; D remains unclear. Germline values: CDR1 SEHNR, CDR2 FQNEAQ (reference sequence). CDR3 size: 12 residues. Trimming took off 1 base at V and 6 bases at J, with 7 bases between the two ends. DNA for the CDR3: TGTGCCAGCAGCTTAGTGGGCCTCGAGCAGTACTTC. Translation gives CASSLVGLEQYF.

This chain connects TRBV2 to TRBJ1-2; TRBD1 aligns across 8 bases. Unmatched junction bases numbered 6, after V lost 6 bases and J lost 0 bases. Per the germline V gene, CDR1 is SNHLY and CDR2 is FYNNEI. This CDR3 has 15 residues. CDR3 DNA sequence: TGTGCCAGCAGGGCCGGGACAGGAGCTAACTATGGCTACACCTTC. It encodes CASRAGTGANYGYTF.

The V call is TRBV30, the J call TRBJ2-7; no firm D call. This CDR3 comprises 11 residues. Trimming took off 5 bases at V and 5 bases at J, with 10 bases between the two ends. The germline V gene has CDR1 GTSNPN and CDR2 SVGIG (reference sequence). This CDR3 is CAWAFGNEQYF. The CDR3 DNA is TGTGCCTGGGCCTTTGGAAACGAGCAGTACTTC.